The next 5 T cell receptor beta chains were all read from a single sample in a study of blood T cell repertoires in COVID-19. The table came from immunoSEQ multiplex PCR; TCRdb's copy has only in-frame clones and leaves some out. The table has around 120,000 clones, 85% to 90% seen once; the top ten hold roughly 32%. Material: peripheral blood. All receptors come from a woman over 75 with acute or convalescent COVID-19.

The chain recombines TRBV27 with TRBJ2-1, with 9 bases aligning to TRBD1. After removal of 6 bases from V and 3 bases from J, the junction contained 9 bases not matched to a gene. The CDR3 spans 16 residues. CDR1 is MNHEY and CDR2 is SMNVEV in the germline V gene (reference sequence). CDR3 sequence: CASRLMGQGLYNEQFF. As DNA, the CDR3 is TGTGCCAGCAGACTGATGGGACAGGGCCTCTACAATGAGCAGTTCTTC.

The chain combines TRBV9 with TRBJ2-4; D is possibly TRBD2 (5 bases). This CDR3 comprises 14 residues. Germline V gene sequence: CDR1 SGDLS, CDR2 YYNGEE. Trimming stripped 4 bases from V and 6 bases from J, with 14 bases between. The CDR3 sequence: CASSPEGPRNIQYF. Here the CDR3 DNA reads TGTGCCAGCAGCCCCGAGGGCCCCCGAAACATTCAGTACTTC.

The chain uses TRBV5-1 and TRBJ2-3, with a tentative D call TRBD2 (5 bases). The CDR3 runs 16 residues. V lost 0 bases to trimming and J lost 1 base, with 12 bases between them. The germline V gene has CDR1 SGHRS and CDR2 YFSETQ. CDR3 sequence: CASSLARGSGTDTQYF. The CDR3 DNA reads TGCGCCAGCAGCTTGGCACGGGGAAGTGGCACAGATACGCAGTATTTT.

This chain links TRBV29-1 with TRBJ1-1, with 8 bases that match TRBD1. There are 12 residues in the CDR3. Trimming removed 6 bases from V and 3 bases from J; junction bases left unmatched: 3. Germline V gene sequence: CDR1 SQVTM, CDR2 ANQGSEA. The CDR3 bases are TGCAGCGTAGGACAGGGCCACACTGAAGCTTTCTTT. Its translation: CSVGQGHTEAFF.

V and J are TRBV7-2 and TRBJ2-7, with 8 positions matching TRBD2. V was clipped by 0 bases and J by 0 bases; unmatched bases: 7. CDR3 length: 17 residues. Germline V lookup: CDR1 SGHTA, CDR2 FQGNSA. CDR3 residues: CASSLARGGGSSYEQYF. Written as DNA, the CDR3 is TGTGCCAGCAGCTTAGCGCGAGGCGGGGGGAGCTCCTACGAGCAGTACTTC.